This record covers a single TCR beta chain. The method was immunoSEQ multiplex PCR; TCRdb's version includes in-frame clones alone and lacks a portion of them. The sample records 130,000 or so clones, approximately 92% being singletons. The data were obtained in a study of control samples from healthy donors and cancer patients. This CDR3 spans 16 amino acids. Per the germline V gene, CDR1 is LGHNA and CDR2 is YNFKEQ. Trimming took off 1 base at V and 5 bases at J, with 16 bases between the two ends. The chain carries TRBV4-2 and TRBJ2-3; D tentatively reads TRBD1 or TRBD2 (6 bases each). This sequence was found in a man aged 18 to 30 in good health. The specimen sequenced was blood. CDR3 coding DNA: TGTGCCAGCAGCCAAGGGAGTAGGGGGGCCGTAGATACGCAGTATTTT. Encoded protein: CASSQGSRGAVDTQYF.